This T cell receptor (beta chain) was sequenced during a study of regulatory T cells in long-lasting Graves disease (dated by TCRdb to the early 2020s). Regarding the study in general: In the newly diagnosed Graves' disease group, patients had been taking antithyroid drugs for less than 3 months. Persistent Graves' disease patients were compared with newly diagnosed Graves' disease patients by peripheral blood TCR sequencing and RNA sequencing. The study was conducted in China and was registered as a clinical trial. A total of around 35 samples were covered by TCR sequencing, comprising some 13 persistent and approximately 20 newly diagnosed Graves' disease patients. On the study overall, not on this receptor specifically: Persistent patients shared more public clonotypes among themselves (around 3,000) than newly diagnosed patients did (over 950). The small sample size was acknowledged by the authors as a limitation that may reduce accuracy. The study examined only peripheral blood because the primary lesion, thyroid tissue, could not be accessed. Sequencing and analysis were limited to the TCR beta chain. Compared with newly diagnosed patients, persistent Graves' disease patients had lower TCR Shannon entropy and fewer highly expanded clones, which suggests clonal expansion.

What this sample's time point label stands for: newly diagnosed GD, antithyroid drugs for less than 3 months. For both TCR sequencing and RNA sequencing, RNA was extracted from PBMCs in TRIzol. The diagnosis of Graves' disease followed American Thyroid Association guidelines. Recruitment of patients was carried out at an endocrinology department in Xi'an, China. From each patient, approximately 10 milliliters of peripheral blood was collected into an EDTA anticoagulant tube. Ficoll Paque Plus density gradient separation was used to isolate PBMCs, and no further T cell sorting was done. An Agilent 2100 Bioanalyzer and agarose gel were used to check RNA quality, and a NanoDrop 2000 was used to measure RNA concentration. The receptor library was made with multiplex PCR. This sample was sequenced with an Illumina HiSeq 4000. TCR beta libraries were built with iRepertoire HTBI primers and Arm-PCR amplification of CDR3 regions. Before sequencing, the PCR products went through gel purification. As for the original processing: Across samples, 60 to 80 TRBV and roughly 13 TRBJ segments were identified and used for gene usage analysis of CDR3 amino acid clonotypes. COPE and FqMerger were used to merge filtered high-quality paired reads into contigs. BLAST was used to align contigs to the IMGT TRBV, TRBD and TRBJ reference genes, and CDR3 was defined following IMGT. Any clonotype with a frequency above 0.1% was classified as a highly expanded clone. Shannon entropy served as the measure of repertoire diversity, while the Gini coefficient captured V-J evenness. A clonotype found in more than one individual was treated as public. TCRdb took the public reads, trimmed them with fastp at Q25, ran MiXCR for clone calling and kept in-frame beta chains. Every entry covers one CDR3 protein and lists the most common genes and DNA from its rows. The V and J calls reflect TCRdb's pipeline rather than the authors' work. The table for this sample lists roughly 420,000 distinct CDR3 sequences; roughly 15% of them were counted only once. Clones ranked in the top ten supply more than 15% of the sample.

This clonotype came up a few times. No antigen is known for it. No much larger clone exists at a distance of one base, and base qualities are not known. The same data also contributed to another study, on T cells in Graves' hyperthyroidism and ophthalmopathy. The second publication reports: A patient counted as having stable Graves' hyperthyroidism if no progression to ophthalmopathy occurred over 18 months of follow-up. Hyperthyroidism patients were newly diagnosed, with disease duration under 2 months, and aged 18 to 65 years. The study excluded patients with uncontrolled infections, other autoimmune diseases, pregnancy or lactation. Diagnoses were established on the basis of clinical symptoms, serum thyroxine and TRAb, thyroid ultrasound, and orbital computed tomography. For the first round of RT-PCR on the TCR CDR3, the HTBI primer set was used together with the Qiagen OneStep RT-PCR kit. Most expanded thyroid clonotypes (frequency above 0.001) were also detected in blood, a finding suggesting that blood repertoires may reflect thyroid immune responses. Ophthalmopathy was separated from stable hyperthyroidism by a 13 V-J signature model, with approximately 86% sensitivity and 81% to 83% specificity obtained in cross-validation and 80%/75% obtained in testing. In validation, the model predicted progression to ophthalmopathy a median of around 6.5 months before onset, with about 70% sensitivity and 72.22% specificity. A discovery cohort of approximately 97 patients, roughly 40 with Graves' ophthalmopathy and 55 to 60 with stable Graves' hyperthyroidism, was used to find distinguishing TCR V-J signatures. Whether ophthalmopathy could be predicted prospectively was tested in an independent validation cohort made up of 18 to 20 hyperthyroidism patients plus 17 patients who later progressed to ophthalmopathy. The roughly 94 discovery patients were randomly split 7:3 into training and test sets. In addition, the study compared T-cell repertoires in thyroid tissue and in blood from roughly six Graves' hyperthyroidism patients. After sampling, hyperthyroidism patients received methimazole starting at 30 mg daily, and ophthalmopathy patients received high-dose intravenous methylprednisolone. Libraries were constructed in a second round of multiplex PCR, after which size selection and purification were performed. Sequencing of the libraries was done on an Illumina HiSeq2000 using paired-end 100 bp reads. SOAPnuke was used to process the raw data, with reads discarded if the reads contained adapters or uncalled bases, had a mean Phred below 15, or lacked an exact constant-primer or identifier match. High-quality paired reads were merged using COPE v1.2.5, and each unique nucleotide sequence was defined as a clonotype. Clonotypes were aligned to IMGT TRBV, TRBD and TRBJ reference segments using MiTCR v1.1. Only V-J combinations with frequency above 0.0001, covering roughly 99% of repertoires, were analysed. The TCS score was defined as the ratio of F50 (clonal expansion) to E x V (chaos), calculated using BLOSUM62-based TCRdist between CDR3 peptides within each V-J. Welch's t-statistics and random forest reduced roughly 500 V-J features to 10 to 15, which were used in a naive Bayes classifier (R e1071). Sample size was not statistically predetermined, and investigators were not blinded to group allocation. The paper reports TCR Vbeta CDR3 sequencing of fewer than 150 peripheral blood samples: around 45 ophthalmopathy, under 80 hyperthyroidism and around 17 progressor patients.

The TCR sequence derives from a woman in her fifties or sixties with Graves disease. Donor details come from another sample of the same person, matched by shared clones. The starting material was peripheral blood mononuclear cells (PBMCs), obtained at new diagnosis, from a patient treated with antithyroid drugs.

CDR3 region: CASSSSEYQPQHF. The DNA sequence is given as TGTGCCAGCAGTTCCAGCGAGTATCAGCCCCAGCATTTT. The chain couples TRBV14 to TRBJ1-5; the D gene identity is not certain. Deletion took 6 bases off V and 5 bases off J, with a span of 11 bases between the germline ends. The CDR3 runs 13 amino acids, cysteine and phenylalanine included. Only the CDR3 region is kept as DNA, spanning 39 bases read in frame from base 1. Sequences SGHDN (CDR1) and FVKESK (CDR2) are obtained from the germline V gene.